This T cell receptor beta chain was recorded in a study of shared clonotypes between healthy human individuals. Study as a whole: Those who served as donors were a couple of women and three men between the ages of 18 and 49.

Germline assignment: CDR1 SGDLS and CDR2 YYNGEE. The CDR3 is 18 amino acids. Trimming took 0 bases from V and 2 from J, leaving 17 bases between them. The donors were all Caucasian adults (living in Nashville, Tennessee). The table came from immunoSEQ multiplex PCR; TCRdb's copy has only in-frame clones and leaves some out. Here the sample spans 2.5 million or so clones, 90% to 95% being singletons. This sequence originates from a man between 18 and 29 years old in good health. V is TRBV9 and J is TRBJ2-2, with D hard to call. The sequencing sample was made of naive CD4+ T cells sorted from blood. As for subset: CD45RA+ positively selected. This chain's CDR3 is CASSVGLAGNPNTGELFF. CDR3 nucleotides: TGTGCCAGCAGCGTAGGTTTGGCTGGGAACCCAAACACCGGGGAGCTGTTTTTT.